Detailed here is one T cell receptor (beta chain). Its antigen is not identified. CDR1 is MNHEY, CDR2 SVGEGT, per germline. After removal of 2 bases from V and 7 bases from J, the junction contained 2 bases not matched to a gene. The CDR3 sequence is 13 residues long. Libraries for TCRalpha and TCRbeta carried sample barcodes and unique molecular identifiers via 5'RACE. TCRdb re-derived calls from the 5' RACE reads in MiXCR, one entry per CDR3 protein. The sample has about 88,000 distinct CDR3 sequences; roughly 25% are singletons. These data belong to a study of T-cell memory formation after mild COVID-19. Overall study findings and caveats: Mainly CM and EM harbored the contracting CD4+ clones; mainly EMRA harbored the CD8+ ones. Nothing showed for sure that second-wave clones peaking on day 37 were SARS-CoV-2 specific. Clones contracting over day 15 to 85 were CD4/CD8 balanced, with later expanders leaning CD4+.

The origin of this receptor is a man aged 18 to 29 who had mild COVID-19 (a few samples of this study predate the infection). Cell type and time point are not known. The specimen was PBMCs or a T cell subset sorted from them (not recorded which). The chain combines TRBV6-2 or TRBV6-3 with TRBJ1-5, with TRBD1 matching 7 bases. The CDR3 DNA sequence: TGTGCCAGCAGTTACCAGGGGGGACAGCCCCAGCATTTT. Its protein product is CASSYQGGQPQHF.